This entry lists 10 T cell receptor beta chains sequenced from one sample in a study of blood T cell repertoires in COVID-19. Profiling relied on immunoSEQ multiplex PCR, and the TCRdb table lists in-frame clones only, not all of them. The repertoire has about 73,000 clones, around four fifths of them found once; the top ten carry under 3%. The sequenced material came from peripheral blood. These TCRs come from a man older than 75 with active or convalescent COVID-19.

The rearrangement joins TRBV5-8 to TRBJ2-2, with 9 bases matching TRBD1. V shed 4 bases, J shed 7 bases, and the junction held 5 bases outside the gene matches. Germline-derived CDR1 and CDR2 are SGHTS and YDEGEE. There are 14 residues in the CDR3. The CDR3, as DNA: TGTGCCAGCAGCGCCACAGGGGGCATCGGGGAGCTGTTTTTT. This encodes CASSATGGIGELFF.

This rearrangement joins TRBV7-2 to TRBJ2-7; 7 bases align to TRBD1. J lost 1 base, V lost 6 bases, and 9 bases had no gene match. Looked up from germline, CDR1 is SGHTA and CDR2 is FQGNSA. The CDR3 extends over 15 amino acids. This CDR3 reads CASSIAGTASYEQYF. The CDR3, as DNA: TGTGCCAGCAGTATAGCTGGGACAGCTTCCTACGAGCAGTACTTC. Full variable domain (remainder filled in from reference TRBV7-2 and TRBJ2-7): GAGVSQSPSNKVTEKGKDVELRCDPISGHTALYWYRQSLGQGLEFLIYFQGNSAPDKSGLPSDRFSAERTGGSVSTLTIQRTQQEDSAVYLCASSIAGTASYEQYFGPGTRLTVT.

The V gene is TRBV12-3 or TRBV12-4, the J gene TRBJ1-2, with no clear D. The CDR3 spans 13 residues. Trimming took off 6 bases at V and 4 bases at J, with 12 bases between the two ends. This CDR3 is CASRSDMVYGYTF. The CDR3 nucleotides read TGTGCCAGCAGATCCGACATGGTCTATGGCTACACCTTC.

This chain connects TRBV11-3 to TRBJ2-5; the D gene is possibly TRBD1 (6 bases). In germline, CDR1 is SGHNT, CDR2 YENEEA. With 5 bases removed from V and 1 base from J, the gap between germline ends came to 11 bases. This CDR3 has 14 residues. Here the CDR3 reads CASSLQGRQETQYF. The CDR3 nucleotides read TGTGCCAGCAGCCTACAGGGTCGCCAAGAGACCCAGTACTTC.

The J gene is TRBJ2-5, the V gene TRBV25-1; 8 bases map to TRBD1. CDR3 size: 15 residues. With V trimmed by 2 bases and J by 5 bases, 7 bases remained unmatched. CDR1 is MGHDK, CDR2 SYGVNS, per germline. CDR3 in DNA: TGTGCCAGCAGTGAAAGGGCAGGGGGCATGGAGACCCAGTACTTC. Its translation: CASSERAGGMETQYF.

This chain connects TRBV7-2 to TRBJ1-6, with D perhaps matching TRBD1 (6 bases). The CDR3 runs 14 residues. The germline V gene has CDR1 SGHTA and CDR2 FQGNSA. The V end lost 5 bases, the J end lost 9 bases, and 14 bases lay between the germline ends. This CDR3 reads CASSAGGGGSPLHF. The CDR3 coding sequence is TGTGCCAGCAGCGCTGGGGGGGGCGGTTCACCCCTCCACTTT.

The chain has TRBV11-2 and TRBJ1-2, with TRBD1 matching 9 bases. From germline, CDR1 is SGHAT and CDR2 FQNNGV. The CDR3 has 15 residues. The trim removed 1 base at V and 8 bases at J, leaving 8 bases unmatched. CDR3 in amino acids: CASSLVVGTGYGYTF. For the CDR3, the DNA is TGTGCCAGCAGCTTAGTGGTCGGGACAGGGTACGGCTACACCTTC.

The table lists this clone with a few counts. This chain links TRBV28 with TRBJ2-7, with 9 bases identical to TRBD1. CDR3 size: 15 residues. Germline V gene data show CDR1 as MDHEN and CDR2 as SYDVKM. The ends lost 6 bases at V and 3 bases at J; junction bases unmatched: 9. CDR3 nucleotides: TGTGCCAGCAGCCCGACAGGGGGGTTAATCTACGAGCAGTACTTC. This translates into CASSPTGGLIYEQYF.

V is TRBV28 and J is TRBJ2-5, with TRBD1 identical over 7 bases. Germline V gene lookup returns CDR1 MDHEN and CDR2 SYDVKM. The CDR3 contains 16 residues. J lost 6 bases, V lost 3 bases, and 13 bases had no gene match. The DNA for the CDR3 is TGTGCCAGCAGTTTTCCCCCCGCCCGGGACAGCCAGACCCAGTACTTC. It yields the protein CASSFPPARDSQTQYF.

CDR3 DNA: TGTGCCTGGAGCCTAGCGGGAAGACCCAACAATGAGCAGTTCTTC. Amino acid sequence: CAWSLAGRPNNEQFF. The chain recombines TRBV30 with TRBJ2-1; 9 bases match TRBD2. The length of the CDR3 is 15 residues. Losses at the gene ends were 3 bases for V and 5 bases for J; bases not matched to a gene: 8. From germline, CDR1 is GTSNPN and CDR2 SVGIG (reference sequence).